This T cell receptor beta chain came from a study of T cells in Graves' hyperthyroidism and ophthalmopathy. This clonotype was counted at least ten times. The V gene's germline CDR1 is SGHTS and CDR2 YDEGEE. The CDR3 has 14 residues. Trimming removed 4 bases from V and 1 base from J, with 11 bases in between. Amplified regions were TCR beta CDR3 sequences from RNA transcripts. The TCR CDR3 first-round RT-PCR relied on the HTBI primer set. A single record per CDR3 protein comes from TCRdb applying MiXCR to the multiplex PCR reads. The sample shows about 610,000 distinct CDR3 sequences, 15% to 20% of them seen only once.

This chain links TRBV5-8 with TRBJ1-1; D is unresolved. The clonotype comes from a woman between 35 and 50 years old with Graves' ophthalmopathy. Input material: blood. The CDR3 protein is CASSLRATNTEAFF. CDR3 nucleotides: TGTGCCAGCAGCCTGAGGGCCACGAACACTGAAGCTTTCTTT.